This entry features one T cell receptor beta chain sequence. Antigen specificity is unknown. TCRdb re-called the 5' RACE reads through MiXCR, storing one row per CDR3 protein. The table lists hundreds of thousands of distinct CDR3 sequences, roughly 13% of them singletons. V was pared by 0 bases and J by 2 bases, with 11 bases between. Germline assignment: CDR1 MNHEY and CDR2 SVGAGI. The CDR3 length is 15 residues. The data derive from a study of T-cell memory formation after mild COVID-19. Study conclusions and caveats: The SARS-CoV-2 specificity of second-wave clones reaching peak at day 37 remained unverified. Contracting clones from day 15 to 85 had balanced CD4/CD8; later expanders favoured CD4+. A subset of responding clones appeared in pre-infection memory, suggesting cross-reactive memory joined.

The chain employs TRBV6-5 and TRBJ2-7, with D possibly being TRBD1 (6 bases). This TCR derives from a man aged 18 to 29 who had mild COVID-19 (a few samples of this study predate the infection). Cell type and time point are not known. Source material: PBMCs or a T cell subset sorted from them (not recorded which). As DNA, the CDR3 is TGTGCCAGCAGTTACTCGTTGACAGGAGCCTACGAGCAGTACTTC. Protein sequence: CASSYSLTGAYEQYF.